The 2 T cell receptor beta chains given below trace back to one sample, sequenced in a study of blood T cell repertoires in COVID-19. Produced via immunoSEQ multiplex PCR; TCRdb's table is partial and in-frame only. The sample holds approximately 16,000 clones, about 89% seen once. Sequencing input: peripheral blood. The receptors were gathered from an elderly woman with COVID-19, enrolled during active disease.

This chain joins TRBV7-3 and TRBJ1-2, with a weak D call TRBD1 (6 bases). Germline V gene sequence: CDR1 SGHTA, CDR2 FQGTGA. The CDR3 has 15 amino acids. V shed 5 bases and J shed 4 bases, with 17 bases lying between them. CDR3 coding DNA: TGTGCCAGCAGCCAAACGGGGAGGGGGACCTATGGCTACACCTTC. It encodes CASSQTGRGTYGYTF.

The chain uses TRBV5-4 and TRBJ2-7, with 8 bases that match TRBD1. After removal of 0 bases from V and 6 bases from J, the junction contained 5 bases not matched to a gene. The CDR3 runs to 14 residues. Germline loops: CDR1 SGHNT, CDR2 YYREEE (reference sequence). CDR3 coding DNA: TGTGCCAGCAGCTTGGGGCAGGGGGCTTCCGAGCAGTACTTC. It translates to CASSLGQGASEQYF.